Presented here are 26 T cell receptor beta chains from one specimen sequenced in a study of identical twins. TCRdb used MiXCR to reprocess the 5' RACE reads, holding one entry per CDR3 protein. The table records about 220,000 distinct CDR3 sequences, about 7.5% of them present only once. The data were also submitted as part of a second study, on yellow fever vaccine responses in identical twins.

Input material: CD8+ T cells sorted from blood. These receptors all stem from a woman between 18 and 30 years old in good health.

The gene calls are TRBV7-2 and TRBJ2-1; 8 positions match TRBD2. The germline V gene encodes CDR1 SGHTA and CDR2 FQGNSA. The CDR3 has 16 residues. Trimming at V came to 5 bases and at J to 2 bases, leaving 8 bases not matched to a gene. The CDR3 is CASSNRGLATYNEQFF. As DNA, the CDR3 is TGTGCCAGCAGCAACCGAGGACTAGCAACCTACAATGAGCAGTTCTTC.

This clonotype appeared many times. The V call is TRBV12-3 or TRBV12-4, the J call TRBJ1-2, with no clear D. The CDR3 sequence is 16 residues long. Trimming cost V 7 bases and J 0 bases, with 18 bases left between them. The CDR3 coding sequence is TGTGCCAGCACCTCCTGGCGGGGTGAGACTAACTATGGCTACACCTTC. Encoded protein: CASTSWRGETNYGYTF.

This clonotype has ten or more counts. V gene TRBV11-2 combines with J gene TRBJ2-3; the match to TRBD2 covers 8 bases. This CDR3 region has 17 residues. Germline V gives CDR1 SGHAT, CDR2 FQNNGV. The ends lost 2 bases at V and 5 bases at J; junction bases unmatched: 12. In nucleotides, the CDR3 is TGTGCCAGCAGCTTAAATCCCTCGGGGGGGCCCGGAGATACGCAGTATTTT. Translated, it gives CASSLNPSGGPGDTQYF.

This clonotype has ten or more counts. The chain uses TRBV12-3 or TRBV12-4 and TRBJ2-5; D unresolved. The CDR3 sequence is 14 residues long. V was pared by 3 bases and J by 5 bases, with 13 bases between. This chain's CDR3 is CASSLSGSRETQYF. The CDR3 bases are TGTGCCAGCAGTTTGTCTGGCAGTCGGGAGACCCAGTACTTC.

This clonotype was counted only a few times. The rearrangement joins TRBV27 to TRBJ2-1; 8 bases match TRBD1. This CDR3 contains 14 residues. Germline V gene data show CDR1 as MNHEY and CDR2 as SMNVEV (reference sequence). V lost 2 bases, J lost 9 bases, and 6 bases stayed unmatched. Here the CDR3 DNA reads TGTGCCAGCAGTTTAACGCAGGGGGCCGGTGAGCAGTTCTTC. This translates into CASSLTQGAGEQFF.

The chain joins TRBV6-5 to TRBJ2-5; TRBD1 matches at 8 bases. Unmatched junction bases numbered 7, after V lost 2 bases and J lost 5 bases. The CDR3 extends over 15 amino acids. CDR1 is MNHEY and CDR2 is SVGAGI in the germline V gene. CDR3 region: CASSYADRVGETQYF. The CDR3 DNA reads as TGTGCCAGCAGTTACGCGGACAGGGTCGGGGAGACCCAGTACTTC.

The chain employs TRBV5-5 and TRBJ2-6, with 11 bases lining up with TRBD1. Per germline, CDR1 SGHKS and CDR2 YYEKEE (reference sequence). The CDR3 is 18 residues long. V was pared by 0 bases and J by 1 base, with 3 bases of the junction left unmatched. CDR3 residues: CASSLAGTGGSGANVLTF. CDR3 DNA: TGTGCCAGCAGCTTGGCCGGGACAGGGGGATCTGGGGCCAACGTCCTGACTTTC.

This clonotype was picked up many times. The chain is built from TRBV3-1 and TRBJ2-1; 7 nucleotides align to TRBD1. The CDR3 has 13 amino acids. The junction had 5 bases not matched to a gene; V was cut back by 4 bases and J by 8 bases. Germline CDR1 reads LGHDT; CDR2 reads YNNKEL (reference sequence). CDR3 nucleotides: TGTGCCAGCAGCCTATCCACAGGGGATGAGCAGTTCTTC. This translates into CASSLSTGDEQFF.

J is TRBJ1-1 and V is TRBV15, with 7 nucleotides matching TRBD1. The CDR3 is 14 amino acids. The ends lost 5 bases at V and 7 bases at J; junction bases unmatched: 10. Germline loops: CDR1 LNHNV, CDR2 YYDKDF (reference sequence). The CDR3 DNA follows: TGTGCCACCAGCCCACCCCGGGACAGCGGTGAAGCTTTCTTT. Its protein product is CATSPPRDSGEAFF.

The V gene is TRBV6-1, the J gene TRBJ1-2, with 10 bases identical to TRBD1. Germline lookup yields CDR1 MNHNS and CDR2 SASEGT. There are 13 residues in the CDR3. Germline trimming cut 4 bases from V and 6 bases from J; bases unmatched to any gene: 2. The CDR3 sequence is CASSAGQGNGYTF. The CDR3 coding sequence is TGTGCCAGCAGTGCGGGACAGGGGAATGGCTACACCTTC.

This clonotype was detected ten times or more. V is TRBV11-2 and J is TRBJ2-7; the D call may be TRBD1 or TRBD2 (6 bases each). This CDR3 has 17 amino acids. The germline CDR1 and CDR2 sequences are SGHAT and FQNNGV. Trimming removed 1 base from V and 3 bases from J, with 19 bases in between. CDR3 in amino acids: CASSLGRGTKGDYEQYF. CDR3 DNA: TGTGCCAGCAGCTTAGGGAGGGGCACGAAGGGGGACTACGAGCAGTACTTC.

This clonotype came up many times. The chain has TRBV29-1 and TRBJ2-2, with 9 bases fitting TRBD2. The V gene's germline CDR1 is SQVTM and CDR2 ANQGSEA. The CDR3 has 16 amino acids. Germline trimming cut 1 base from V and 3 bases from J; bases unmatched to any gene: 6. This chain's CDR3 is CSVEGSSGRDTGELFF. CDR3 sequence (DNA): TGCAGCGTTGAAGGGAGTAGCGGGAGAGACACCGGGGAGCTGTTTTTT.

In its sample, this clonotype was seen many times. V usage is TRBV7-9 and J usage is TRBJ1-4; maybe TRBD1 (5 bases). Germline CDR1 reads SEHNR; CDR2 reads FQNEAQ (reference sequence). Deletions cut 4 bases from V and 0 bases from J, with 9 bases between. This CDR3 has 15 amino acids. The CDR3 loop is CASSSDSATNEKLFF. CDR3 nucleotides: TGTGCCAGCAGCTCCGACAGCGCAACTAATGAAAAACTGTTTTTT.

This clonotype was recorded a few times. The J gene is TRBJ2-1, the V gene TRBV15; 9 bases map to TRBD1. CDR3 size: 17 residues. With 0 bases clipped from V and 10 bases from J, the junction kept 13 bases outside the gene matches. Germline V gene lookup returns CDR1 LNHNV and CDR2 YYDKDF (reference sequence). The CDR3 region is CATSRDLRQGVLGEQFF. The CDR3 DNA reads TGTGCCACCAGCAGAGATTTACGACAGGGGGTCCTCGGCGAGCAGTTCTTC. Variable domain in full (rest from reference TRBV15 and TRBJ2-1): DAMVIQNPRYQVTQFGKPVTLSCSQTLNHNVMYWYQQKSSQAPKLLFHYYDKDFNNEADTPDNFQSRRPNTSFCFLDIRSPGLGDTAMYLCATSRDLRQGVLGEQFFGPGTRLTVL.

There are a few counts of this clonotype. The CDR3 loop reads CASSLVSVEAFF. Here the CDR3 DNA reads TGTGCCAGCAGCTTAGTTTCCGTTGAAGCTTTCTTT. The chain links TRBV13 to TRBJ1-1; the D is unclear. In germline, CDR1 is PRHDT, CDR2 FYEKMQ (reference sequence). This CDR3 is built from 12 residues. Trimming pared 1 base from V and 7 bases from J, leaving 7 bases between. The full variable domain, completed using reference TRBV13 and TRBJ1-1, is AAGVIQSPRHLIKEKRETATLKCYPIPRHDTVYWYQQGPGQDPQFLISFYEKMQSDKGSIPDRFSAQQFSDYHSELNMSSLELGDSALYFCASSLVSVEAFFGQGTRLTVV.

This chain connects TRBV6-1 to TRBJ1-1, with D maybe TRBD1 (5 bases). This CDR3 has 13 amino acids. V was cut by 7 bases and J by 3 bases, with 12 bases left in between. The germline gives CDR1 MNHNS, CDR2 SASEGT. The DNA for the CDR3 is TGTGCCAGCAAATCAGGGTTGGACACTGAAGCTTTCTTT. Translated, it gives CASKSGLDTEAFF.

This clonotype came up a few times. The V and J genes are TRBV13 and TRBJ1-2; maybe TRBD1 (6 bases). The CDR3 is made up of 14 amino acids. Germline CDR1 PRHDT, CDR2 FYEKMQ (reference sequence). The V end lost 8 bases, the J end lost 4 bases, and 17 bases lay between the germline ends. CDR3 amino acids: CASELIQGTYGYTF. In DNA form, the CDR3 reads TGTGCCAGCGAGTTAATACAGGGTACCTATGGCTACACCTTC.

The V gene is TRBV4-1, the J gene TRBJ2-6, with TRBD2 as a possible D gene (5 bases). This CDR3 has 16 amino acids. Trimming took off 0 bases at V and 1 base at J, with 7 bases between the two ends. Germline CDR1 MGHRA, CDR2 YSYEKL. The CDR3 reads CASSQEPGSGANVLTF. The CDR3 region has the DNA TGCGCCAGCAGCCAAGAGCCGGGGTCTGGGGCCAACGTCCTGACTTTC.

The chain employs TRBV10-3 and TRBJ2-7; a possible D gene is TRBD2 (5 bases). The CDR3 has 14 amino acids. Trimming took off 1 base at V and 3 bases at J, with 10 bases between the two ends. From germline, CDR1 is ENHRY and CDR2 SYGVKD. The CDR3, as DNA: TGTGCCATCAGTGAGTATTCCGGGAACTACGAGCAGTACTTC. Amino acids: CAISEYSGNYEQYF.

The chain combines TRBV11-2 with TRBJ1-1, with D tentatively TRBD1 (6 bases). CDR3 size: 13 residues. V dropped 11 bases and J dropped 1 base, with 14 bases sitting between them. The germline gives CDR1 SGHAT, CDR2 FQNNGV. CDR3 DNA: TGTGCCTCCGCGGGGGCCCCGAACACTGAAGCTTTCTTT. Protein: CASAGAPNTEAFF.

This clonotype was counted ten times or more. V usage is TRBV5-1 and J usage is TRBJ2-3; D gene uncertain. The CDR3 runs 13 residues. From germline, CDR1 is SGHRS and CDR2 YFSETQ. Trimming removed 3 bases from V and 2 bases from J, with 7 bases in between. The CDR3 bases are TGCGCCAGCAGCTCTCGGATCACAGATACGCAGTATTTT. This codes for CASSSRITDTQYF.

This clonotype was detected many times. The J gene is TRBJ2-7, the V gene TRBV7-8, with a possible D match to TRBD2 (5 bases). Deletions cut 4 bases from V and 4 bases from J, with 20 bases between. Per the germline V gene, CDR1 is SGHVS and CDR2 is FQNEAQ. The CDR3 has 16 residues. The CDR3 DNA reads TGTGCCAGCAGCTATGGGAGAAAGGGTAGCCCTTACGAGCAGTACTTC. This sequence encodes CASSYGRKGSPYEQYF.

The chain uses TRBV6-1 and TRBJ2-5; 8 bases are a match to TRBD1. V lost 6 bases and J lost 4; bases outside the gene matches: 7. Per the germline V gene, CDR1 is MNHNS and CDR2 is SASEGT. The CDR3 is made up of 14 amino acids. The CDR3 DNA is TGTGCCAGCAGCTGGACAGGGATTGGAGAGACCCAGTACTTC. It encodes CASSWTGIGETQYF.

The chain uses TRBV5-1 and TRBJ2-5; D perhaps matches TRBD2 (6 bases). Germline CDR1 is SGHRS and CDR2 is YFSETQ. Between the trimmed V and J ends, which lost 4 bases and 1 base, there was a span of 11 bases. This CDR3 has 14 amino acids. CDR3 nucleotides: TGCGCCAGCAGCCCGCAGGAGGGCCAAGAGACCCAGTACTTC. Its protein product is CASSPQEGQETQYF.

Many counts were recorded for this clonotype. V gene TRBV12-3 or TRBV12-4 combines with J gene TRBJ1-5, with unresolved D. Trimming shortened V by 5 bases and J by 0 bases, and 5 bases separated the two germline ends. The CDR3 runs to 13 residues. The CDR3 reads CASSENSNQPQHF. The CDR3, as DNA: TGTGCCAGCAGTGAAAATAGCAATCAGCCCCAGCATTTT.

This clonotype occurred many times. The J gene is TRBJ2-1, the V gene TRBV12-3 or TRBV12-4; 7 nucleotides align to TRBD2. V lost 5 bases to trimming and J lost 8 bases; unmatched junction nucleotides: 3. There are 12 residues in the CDR3. CDR3 loop: CASSPAGDEQFF. CDR3 nucleotide sequence: TGTGCCAGCAGTCCCGCGGGGGATGAGCAGTTCTTC.